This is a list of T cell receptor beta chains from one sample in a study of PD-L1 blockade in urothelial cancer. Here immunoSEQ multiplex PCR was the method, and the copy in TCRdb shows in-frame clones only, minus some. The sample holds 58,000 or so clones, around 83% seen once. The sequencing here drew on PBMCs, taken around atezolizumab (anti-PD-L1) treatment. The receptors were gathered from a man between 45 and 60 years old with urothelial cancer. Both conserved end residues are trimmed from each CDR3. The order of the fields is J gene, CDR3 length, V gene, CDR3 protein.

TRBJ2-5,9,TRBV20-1,SARVFETQY
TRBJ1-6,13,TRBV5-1,ASSFVSGGNSPLH
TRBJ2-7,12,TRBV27,ASSFGGRAYEQY
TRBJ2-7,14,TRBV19,ASSIIGIADPYEQY
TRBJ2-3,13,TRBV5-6,ASSGTRRNTDTQY
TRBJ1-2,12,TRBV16,ASSQDVSDIGYT
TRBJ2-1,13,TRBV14,ASSQVRSRGVEQF
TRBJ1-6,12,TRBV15,ATSRDGGNSPLH
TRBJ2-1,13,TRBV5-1,ASSNSGRFNNEQF
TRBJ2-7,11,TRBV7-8,ASSSPRSDEQY
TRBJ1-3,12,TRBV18,ASSITGAGNTIY
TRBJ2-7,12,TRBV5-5,ASSLSGVAYEQY
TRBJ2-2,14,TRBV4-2,ASSQDLAGGGGELF
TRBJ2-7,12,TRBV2,ASSESGIIYEQY
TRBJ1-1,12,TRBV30,AWVPSGIYTEAF
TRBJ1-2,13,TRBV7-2,ASSPGRPTFYGYT
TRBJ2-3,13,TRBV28,ASSLGGTSRDTQY
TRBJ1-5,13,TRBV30,AWSVGIYSNQPQH
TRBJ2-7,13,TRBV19,ASSIGLAEAYEQY
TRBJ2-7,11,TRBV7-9,ASSLSQAYEQY
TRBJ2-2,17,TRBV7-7,ASSPGPSGSGGDTGELF
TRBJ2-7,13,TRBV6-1,ASLKYSSGSYEQY
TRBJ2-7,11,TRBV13,ASSSGGRYEQY
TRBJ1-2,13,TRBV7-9,ASSSGTGDFYGYT
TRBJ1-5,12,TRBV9,ASSVAGGAGPQH
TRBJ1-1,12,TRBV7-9,ASSLDGGHTEAF